This is a list of T cell receptor beta chains from one sample in a study of cytomegalovirus exposure and HLA in healthy donors. Profiled with immunoSEQ multiplex PCR; TCRdb holds only in-frame clones, not every one. This sample's table reports 45,000 to 60,000 clones. The sample was PBMCs. These TCRs come from a middle-aged woman in good health and CMV-seronegative. CDR3s include the opening cysteine and the closing phenylalanine or tryptophan. Fields, in order: V gene, D gene, J gene, CDR3 DNA, CDR3 protein. D genes are given only for firm matches.

>TRBV5-1|TRBD2|TRBJ2-3
TGCGCCAGCAGCTTGACCCTATTAGCGGGAGTGCGATCTGGCACAGATACGCAGTATTTT
CASSLTLLAGVRSGTDTQYF
>TRBV2|-|TRBJ1-1
TGTGCCAGCAGTGGGGCTTCAGGGATTCCTGAAGCTTTCTTT
CASSGASGIPEAFF
>TRBV19|-|TRBJ2-1
TGTGCCAGTAGTATCCCAGCGCGTTCCTACAATGAGCAGTTCTTC
CASSIPARSYNEQFF
>TRBV28|TRBD1|TRBJ1-5
TGTGCCAGCCAGCGTCACATTTGGAGGACAGGGGGTCAGCCCCAGCATTTT
CASQRHIWRTGGQPQHF
>TRBV18|TRBD2|TRBJ2-1
TGTGCCAGCTCACCTCGGGGACTAGCGGGGGACAATGAGCAGTTCTTC
CASSPRGLAGDNEQFF
>TRBV2|-|TRBJ1-6
TGTGCCAGCATCGACCACCGCTGGGGAGATGGGGATTCACCCCTCCACTTT
CASIDHRWGDGDSPLHF
>TRBV9|TRBD2|TRBJ2-5
TGTGCCAGCAGCCACGGACTAGCAGCACTACAAGAGACCCAGTACTTC
CASSHGLAALQETQYF
>TRBV11-2|-|TRBJ1-2
TGTGCCAGCAGCCCTCAGGGACAAGCTAACTATGGCTACACCTTC
CASSPQGQANYGYTF
>TRBV5-1|TRBD1|TRBJ1-2
TGCGCCAGCAGCCCGCTACTTACAGGGGATGGCTACACCTTC
CASSPLLTGDGYTF
>TRBV11-2|TRBD2|TRBJ2-5
TGTGCCAGCAGCTCCCGGGAGGTAGAGACCCAGTACTTC
CASSSREVETQYF
>TRBV7-2|TRBD1|TRBJ1-6
TGTGCCAGCAGCTTAGAACCGGGACAGAATTCACCCCTCCACTTT
CASSLEPGQNSPLHF
>TRBV6-1|TRBD1|TRBJ2-3
TGTGCCGTTCTGTACGGGGGACAGGCCGAAGATACGCAGTATTTT
CAVLYGGQAEDTQYF
>TRBV9|-|TRBJ1-6
TGTGCCAGCAGCGAACAGGACCGTAATTCACCCCTCCACTTT
CASSEQDRNSPLHF
>TRBV5-1|TRBD2|TRBJ2-4
TGCGCCAGCAGCTTGGTGGCTAGCGGGGGGGCCCAAGACATTCAGTACTTC
CASSLVASGGAQDIQYF
>TRBV5-1|TRBD1|TRBJ1-5
TGCGCCAGCAGCTCCGGACAGGCGAACAGAGCATATAGCAATCAGCCCCAGCATTTT
CASSSGQANRAYSNQPQHF
>TRBV20-1|-|TRBJ1-1
TGCACAGTGGGGGGGGACACTGAAGCTTTCTTT
CTVGGDTEAFF
>TRBV4-2|TRBD2|TRBJ2-2
TGTGCCAGCAGCCAAGATCCTAGCGGGGGCTTCAACACCGGGGAGCTGTTTTTT
CASSQDPSGGFNTGELFF
>TRBV7-9|TRBD2|TRBJ2-7
TGTGCCAGCAGCTTAGATAGCGGGAGTGTCTACGAGCAGTACTTC
CASSLDSGSVYEQYF
>TRBV7-7|-|TRBJ2-5
TGTGCCAGCAGCTTAACCACTCTCCAAGAGACCCAGTACTTC
CASSLTTLQETQYF
>TRBV15|TRBD1|TRBJ2-5
TGTGCCACCAGCAGAGGGGACAGGGGTACGAGAGAGACCCAGTACTTC
CATSRGDRGTRETQYF
>TRBV2|TRBD2|TRBJ2-5
TGTGCCAGCAGACCCGGGACTAGTAGAAAAGGTGCGACCCAGTACTTC
CASRPGTSRKGATQYF
>TRBV27|-|TRBJ2-1
TGTGCCAGCAGTCCCCCGGCTAGCAGGAATGAGCAGTTCTTC
CASSPPASRNEQFF
>TRBV10-3|TRBD1|TRBJ1-1
TGTGCCAACACGGGACAGACTGAAGCTTTCTTT
CANTGQTEAFF
>TRBV10-3|-|TRBJ2-2
TGTGCCATCAGTGGAGTCTCCGCGAACACCGGGGAGCTGTTTTTT
CAISGVSANTGELFF
>TRBV25-1|TRBD1|TRBJ2-4
TGTGCCAGCAGTCGAGGGGGCGGCGGAAACATTCAGTACTTC
CASSRGGGGNIQYF
>TRBV28|-|TRBJ2-7
TGTGCCAGCAGGTCCCCCGCAGGGGATGGGTACGAGCAGTACTTC
CASRSPAGDGYEQYF
>TRBV7-9|TRBD2|TRBJ2-5
TGTGCCAGCAGCTTGTACGGGCCGGGACTAGCGGGGTACCAAGAGACCCAGTACTTC
CASSLYGPGLAGYQETQYF
>TRBV18|TRBD1|TRBJ1-5
TGTGCCAGCTCATACGGACAGGGAAATCAGCCCCAGCATTTT
CASSYGQGNQPQHF
>TRBV6-5|-|TRBJ1-2
TGTGCCAGCAGCACCGACACCAACTATGGCTACACCTTC
CASSTDTNYGYTF
>TRBV19|-|TRBJ1-2
TGTGCCAGTAGTACGCGGGACTTTAATTATGGCTACACCTTC
CASSTRDFNYGYTF
>TRBV6-5|TRBD1|TRBJ1-3
TGTGCCAGCGCTGGGACAGGGTCCTCTGGAAACACCATATATTTT
CASAGTGSSGNTIYF
>TRBV30|-|TRBJ1-6
TGTGCCTGGAGTATTAGGGTCCTACTTGGGAGCTCCTATAATTCACCCCTCCACTTT
CAWSIRVLLGSSYNSPLHF
>TRBV7-8|TRBD1|TRBJ1-6
TGTGCCAGCAGCCCACCCTGGACAGGGGAGAATTCACCCCTCCACTTT
CASSPPWTGENSPLHF
>TRBV28|-|TRBJ1-2
TGTGCCAGCAGAGAGGACAAGACGGTCTATGGCTACACCTTC
CASREDKTVYGYTF
>TRBV10-3|TRBD2|TRBJ2-1
TGTGCCATCAGATCTAGCGGGAGGTACAATGAGCAGTTCTTC
CAIRSSGRYNEQFF
>TRBV6-6|TRBD1|TRBJ2-7
TGTGCCAGCAGTAAGGGACAGGGGCTATCCTACGAGCAGTACTTC
CASSKGQGLSYEQYF
>TRBV28|-|TRBJ1-1
TGTGCCAGCAGTTCCCCAGGTCTTCTAGCTTTCTTT
CASSSPGLLAFF
>TRBV11-2|TRBD2|TRBJ2-3
TGTGCCAGCAGCCCCGACCGTGGTAGCGGGGGGGCCACAGATACGCAGTATTTT
CASSPDRGSGGATDTQYF
>TRBV25-1|-|TRBJ1-6
TGTGCCAGCAGTGAATCCCAATCTAATTCACCCCTCCACTTT
CASSESQSNSPLHF
>TRBV19|-|TRBJ1-5
TGTGCCAGTAGCCGGGGGGCGGGGCGGCAGCCCCAGCATTTT
CASSRGAGRQPQHF
>TRBV4-2|-|TRBJ1-3
TGTGCCAGCAGCCAAGAACTAGGCTTCTCTGGAAACACCATATATTTT
CASSQELGFSGNTIYF
>TRBV7-9|-|TRBJ2-5
TGTGCCAGCAGCTTAGCGCGGGAGACCCAGTACTTC
CASSLARETQYF
>TRBV30|-|TRBJ2-1
TGTGCCTGGAGTGCCCATTCCCTGGGCGACGAGCAGTTCTTC
CAWSAHSLGDEQFF
>TRBV4-3|-|TRBJ2-5
TGCGCCAGCAGCCAAGGACTAGTTGGAGTCCAGTACTTC
CASSQGLVGVQYF
>TRBV7-2|TRBD2|TRBJ2-1
TGTGCCAGCAGTCAAATCGGGAGGGAATCTCTCAATGAGCAGTTCTTC
CASSQIGRESLNEQFF
>TRBV4-2|-|TRBJ2-2
TGTGCCAGCAGCGTTGGTCTGGGCCTCTACGCGAACACCGGGGAGCTGTTTTTT
CASSVGLGLYANTGELFF
>TRBV19|-|TRBJ1-5
TGTGCCAGTAGCAGGCGGGCAGATAGCAATCAGCCCCAGCATTTT
CASSRRADSNQPQHF
>TRBV5-1|-|TRBJ1-6
TGCGCCAGCAGTGGGGGGCGGGGGCCGGATTCACCCCTCCACTTT
CASSGGRGPDSPLHF
>TRBV19|-|TRBJ1-4
TGTGCCAGTAGTACCCCAACGATGAGCCCCGGCGGTGAAAAACTGTTTTTT
CASSTPTMSPGGEKLFF
>TRBV6-5|-|TRBJ2-7
TGTGCCAGCAGTTACTCGACAGTCAGCGCCTACGAGCAGTACTTC
CASSYSTVSAYEQYF